A selection of T cell receptor beta chains follows, all from one sample in a study of T cells in Graves' hyperthyroidism and ophthalmopathy. MiXCR was run by TCRdb on the multiplex PCR reads, yielding one entry per CDR3 protein. The table shows a few hundred thousand distinct CDR3 sequences, with around 15% occurring only once. Sequences were obtained from blood. The receptor source for this set is a woman between 35 and 50 years old with Graves' hyperthyroidism. Each CDR3 is given with its conserved first and last residue. The D gene is left open where the match is weak. Part of the rows lack a size; the others show once, few, many or a class for expanded clones.

clone_size	d_call	cdr3_length	v_call	j_call	cdr3_nt	cdr3_aa
few	.	15	TRBV4-2	TRBJ2-1	TGTGCCAGCAGCCACGGGGACAACTCCTACAATGAGCAGTTCTTC	CASSHGDNSYNEQFF
.	.	15	TRBV12-3/TRBV12-4	TRBJ2-1	TGTGCCAGCAGTTTGAGGGGTTGGATGGACAATGAGCAGTTCTTC	CASSLRGWMDNEQFF
many	TRBD1	19	TRBV3-1	TRBJ1-3	TGTGCCAGCAGCCAAGATTTGGGACAGGGACGTGGATCTGGAAACACCATATATTTT	CASSQDLGQGRGSGNTIYF
many	TRBD2	17	TRBV7-9	TRBJ2-1	TGTGCCAGCAGCCCGGGGACTAGCGGGAGGGCCAACGATGAGCAGTTCTTC	CASSPGTSGRANDEQFF
few	TRBD1	15	TRBV27	TRBJ1-2	TGTGCCAGCAGACCCTCCGGGACAGGATACTATGGCTACACCTTC	CASRPSGTGYYGYTF
many	TRBD2	21	TRBV27	TRBJ2-3	TGTGCCAGCAGTTGGATCCACAAGAAGCACAGAGCGGGACTTCAAACAGATACGCAGTATTTT	CASSWIHKKHRAGLQTDTQYF
many	.	15	TRBV6-1	TRBJ1-1	TGTGCCAGCAGCATGTATGGGACATTGAACACTGAAGCTTTCTTT	CASSMYGTLNTEAFF
.	.	13	TRBV20-1	TRBJ1-3	TGCAGTGCTTCGGAGAGCTCTGGAAACACCATATATTTT	CSASESSGNTIYF
.	.	15	TRBV27	TRBJ1-2	TGTGCCAGCAGTTTGGGGGAGGGCCCTATCTATGGCTACACCTTC	CASSLGEGPIYGYTF
many	.	13	TRBV6-1	TRBJ2-5	TGTGCCAGCAGTGGACAGTACCAAGAGACCCAGTACTTC	CASSGQYQETQYF
many	TRBD1	15	TRBV6-1	TRBJ1-6	TGTGCCAGCAGTAGGGGACAGGGGGCGGTTACACCCCTCCACTTT	CASSRGQGAVTPLHF
many	TRBD2	14	TRBV10-3	TRBJ2-3	TGTGCCATCAGTGCAGGGACTAGCGGGGATACGCAGTATTTT	CAISAGTSGDTQYF
.	.	12	TRBV20-1	TRBJ1-2	TGCAGTGCTAGAAGTGGGTCCTATGGCTACACCTTC	CSARSGSYGYTF
many	TRBD2	16	TRBV12-3/TRBV12-4	TRBJ2-5	TGTGCCAGCAGCTTAAGGGCTAGCGGGGAGCAAGAGACCCAGTACTTC	CASSLRASGEQETQYF
.	TRBD1	15	TRBV12-3/TRBV12-4	TRBJ2-1	TGTGCCAGCAGTTTTGGACAGGGGCTACGCAATGAGCAGTTCTTC	CASSFGQGLRNEQFF
.	TRBD1	14	TRBV10-3	TRBJ1-6	TGTGCCATCAGTGGGGACAGTGGTAATTCACCCCTCCACTTT	CAISGDSGNSPLHF
many	.	16	TRBV28	TRBJ2-7	TGTGCCAGCAGTTTAAACAGCGGGCCTAGCTCCTACGAGCAGTACTTC	CASSLNSGPSSYEQYF
.	.	14	TRBV27	TRBJ2-1	TGTGCCAGCAGTTTGAGGGGCCTCTCCAATGAGCAGTTCTTC	CASSLRGLSNEQFF
.	.	15	TRBV20-1	TRBJ1-4	TGCAGTGCTAGAGATCCCCGTAAGGCTAATGAAAAACTGTTTTTT	CSARDPRKANEKLFF
many	.	14	TRBV28	TRBJ1-1	TGTGCCAGCACCCCCGGCGGGGTTAACACTGAAGCTTTCTTT	CASTPGGVNTEAFF
.	TRBD1	16	TRBV5-6	TRBJ2-7	TGTGCCAGCAGCTTGGGTCTAGGGACAGGGTTCTACGAGCAGTACTTC	CASSLGLGTGFYEQYF
few	TRBD1	14	TRBV25-1	TRBJ1-4	TGTGCCAGCAGTGAGAACAGGGGGAACGAAAAACTGTTTTTT	CASSENRGNEKLFF
few	.	13	TRBV6-2/TRBV6-3	TRBJ1-1	TGTGCCAGCAGTTACCCTTCGAGCGTCGTGGCTTTCTTT	CASSYPSSVVAFF
many	.	16	TRBV12-3/TRBV12-4	TRBJ2-3	TGTGCCAGCAGTTTATTCAGGGAGGAAAGCACAGATACGCAGTATTTT	CASSLFREESTDTQYF
many	.	15	TRBV30	TRBJ2-7	TGTGCCTGGAGTCCTACGGGCGTCGGGTCGGACGAGCAGTACTTC	CAWSPTGVGSDEQYF
few	.	19	TRBV6-1	TRBJ1-5	TGTGCCAGCAGTGGTGCGGTCATTATCGGGGGACTTAGCAAACAGCCCCAGCATTTT	CASSGAVIIGGLSKQPQHF
.	.	15	TRBV19	TRBJ2-7	TGTGCCAGTAGTAGGGGACCGCTGACATCCTACGAGCAGTACTTC	CASSRGPLTSYEQYF
.	.	14	TRBV12-3/TRBV12-4	TRBJ1-6	TGTGTCAGCACGAGGAGCTCCTATAATTCACCCCTCCACTTT	CVSTRSSYNSPLHF
many	.	13	TRBV2	TRBJ2-1	TGTGCCAGCAGCTCGACAGGAGGGGTTGAGCAGTTCTTC	CASSSTGGVEQFF
many	.	14	TRBV5-1	TRBJ2-5	TGCGCCAGCAGCTTGCAGGGGAGCGGAGAGACCCAGTACTTC	CASSLQGSGETQYF
.	.	14	TRBV25-1	TRBJ1-3	TGTGCCAGCAGTGAACGTTGGGGTAGCAACACCATATATTTT	CASSERWGSNTIYF
.	.	14	TRBV7-9	TRBJ1-4	TGTGCCAGCAGTCGTGGGGGGAGGAACGAAAAACTGTTTTTT	CASSRGGRNEKLFF
many	TRBD1	15	TRBV11-3	TRBJ1-1	TGTGCCAGCAGCAACAACCGGGACAGGGCCACTGAAGCTTTCTTT	CASSNNRDRATEAFF
many	TRBD2	16	TRBV6-1	TRBJ2-7	TGTGCCAGCAGTAAAGTAGGACTAGCGGGGAGCTACGAGCAGTACTTC	CASSKVGLAGSYEQYF
.	.	14	TRBV14	TRBJ1-3	TGTGCCAGCAGCCAGAAGGGGGGAGGAAACACCATATATTTT	CASSQKGGGNTIYF
.	.	13	TRBV19	TRBJ2-3	TGTGCCAGTAGTATTGCAGACACAGATACGCAGTATTTT	CASSIADTDTQYF
many	TRBD1	14	TRBV28	TRBJ2-7	TGTGCCAGCAGTGGACAGGGGGTCACCTACGAGCAGTACTTC	CASSGQGVTYEQYF
.	TRBD2	15	TRBV19	TRBJ2-1	TGTGCCAGTAGCCAGACTAGCGGGAACAGGAATGAGCAGTTCTTC	CASSQTSGNRNEQFF
.	TRBD1	14	TRBV27	TRBJ2-2	TGTGCCAGCAGTTTAGGGACAGGGATCGGGGAGCTGTTTTTT	CASSLGTGIGELFF
.	.	16	TRBV7-9	TRBJ2-4	TGTGCCAGCAGCTCCCAAAGACAGGTCGGCAAAAACATTCAGTACTTC	CASSSQRQVGKNIQYF